This T cell receptor beta chain was profiled in a study of blood T cell repertoires in COVID-19. Study-wide background: The samples span acute and convalescent COVID-19 from the United States, Italy and Spain. T cells, B-cell-depleted T cells, or PBMCs provided the cDNA or gDNA that served as material.

Original methodology: How many nucleated cells were present was estimated from reference gene primer amplification. TCRdb's table, derived via immunoSEQ multiplex PCR, lists solely in-frame clones and lacks some. The V and J calls and clone size are taken from that table; D and trimming were inferred from the DNA. The data show roughly 150,000 clones, around 81% seen once. J gave up 4 bases and V 2 bases, and 11 bases lay outside the gene matches. Germline V gene data show CDR1 as LNHNV and CDR2 as YYDKDF (reference sequence). The CDR3 consists of 18 residues. The sequence was collected from a man between 65 and 80 years old who had recovered from COVID-19. The sample comprised peripheral blood. The rearrangement links TRBV15 to TRBJ2-2; 9 bases line up with TRBD2. CDR3 in amino acids: CATSRPPGLASSTGELFF. The CDR3 nucleotides read TGTGCCACCAGCAGACCCCCGGGACTAGCAAGTAGCACCGGGGAGCTGTTTTTT.